The source of this TCR beta chain is a study of T-cell memory formation after mild COVID-19. Study-level information: Clustering of TCRs was largely donor specific. General study findings and limits: CD4+ contracting clones were found mainly in CM and EM, and CD8+ ones in EMRA.

In its sample, this clonotype was seen many times. Its antigen is not known. Looked up from germline, CDR1 is SGHTA and CDR2 is FQGTGA. The CDR3 has 19 amino acids. V lost 4 bases and J lost 8; bases outside the gene matches: 22. Each CDR3 protein gets one entry after TCRdb re-called the 5' RACE reads with MiXCR. The table shows some 200,000 distinct CDR3 sequences, with about a fifth occurring only once. The sequence was obtained from an adult woman who had mild COVID-19 (a few samples of this study predate the infection). Cell type and time point are not known. Sequenced material: PBMCs or a T cell subset sorted from them (not recorded which). This chain joins TRBV7-3 and TRBJ2-1, with 8 nucleotides matching TRBD1. The CDR3 region has the DNA TGTGCCAGCAGCTCCACCGGGACAGGATCGGACCCCACCCTCCATGAGCAGTTCTTC. Translation: CASSSTGTGSDPTLHEQFF. Based on the CDR3 plus reference TRBV7-3 and TRBJ2-1, the full variable domain is GAGVSQTPSNKVTEKGKYVELRCDPISGHTALYWYRQSLGQGPEFLIYFQGTGAADDSGLPNDRFFAVRPEGSVSTLKIQRTERGDSAVYLCASSSTGTGSDPTLHEQFFGPGTRLTVL.